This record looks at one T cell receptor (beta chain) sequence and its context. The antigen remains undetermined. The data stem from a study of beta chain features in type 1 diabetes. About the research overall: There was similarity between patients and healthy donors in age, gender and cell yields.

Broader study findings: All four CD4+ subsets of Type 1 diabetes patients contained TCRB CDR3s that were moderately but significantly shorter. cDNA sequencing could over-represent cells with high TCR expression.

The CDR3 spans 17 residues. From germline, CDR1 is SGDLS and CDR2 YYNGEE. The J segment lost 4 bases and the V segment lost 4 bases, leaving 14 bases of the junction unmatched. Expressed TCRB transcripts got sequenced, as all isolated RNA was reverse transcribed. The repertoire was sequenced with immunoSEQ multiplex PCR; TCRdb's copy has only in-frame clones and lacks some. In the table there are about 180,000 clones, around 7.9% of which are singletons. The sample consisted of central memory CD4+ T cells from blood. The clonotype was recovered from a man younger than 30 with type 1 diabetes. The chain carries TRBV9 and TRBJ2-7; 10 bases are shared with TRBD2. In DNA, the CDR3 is TGTGCCAGCAGCACCTTTCCTAGCGGGGGCGGAATTTACGAGCAGTACTTC. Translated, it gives CASSTFPSGGGIYEQYF. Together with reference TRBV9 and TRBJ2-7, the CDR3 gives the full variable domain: DSGVTQTPKHLITATGQRVTLRCSPRSGDLSVYWYQQSLDQGLQFLIQYYNGEERAKGNILERFSAQQFPDLHSELNLSSLELGDSALYFCASSTFPSGGGIYEQYFGPGTRLTVT.